These 13 T cell receptor beta chains were all obtained from the same sample, sequenced in a study of blood T cell repertoires in COVID-19. Only in-frame clones appear in the TCRdb table, and some are missing; sequencing was by immunoSEQ multiplex PCR. The sample shows 95,000 to 150,000 clones, less than 90% of them seen only once. The sample comprised peripheral blood. Source of these receptors: a man at least 80 years old with active or convalescent COVID-19.

The chain recombines TRBV3-1 (or the pseudogene TRBV3-2) with TRBJ2-7, with 9 bases fitting TRBD1. The CDR3 covers 14 residues. The ends lost 4 bases at V and 3 bases at J; junction bases unmatched: 4. The germline V gene has CDR1 LGHDT and CDR2 YNNKEL (reference sequence). In nucleotides, the CDR3 is TGTGCCAGCAGCCCGGGACAGGGAGACTACGAGCAGTACTTC. Translation gives CASSPGQGDYEQYF.

This clone was seen a handful of times. This chain joins TRBV28 and TRBJ2-7, with 8 bases fitting TRBD1. The CDR3 runs 15 residues. V gave up 2 bases and J gave up 0 bases; unmatched junction bases: 3. The germline V gene encodes CDR1 MDHEN and CDR2 SYDVKM. The CDR3 loop is CASSLGGQASYEQYF. For the CDR3, the DNA is TGTGCCAGCAGTTTAGGGGGACAGGCCTCCTACGAGCAGTACTTC.

The rearrangement uses TRBV7-9 and TRBJ2-3; D is unresolved. This CDR3 spans 14 amino acids. The germline V gene encodes CDR1 SEHNR and CDR2 FQNEAQ (reference sequence). V gave up 4 bases and J gave up 1 base, with 9 bases separating them. CDR3 coding DNA: TGTGCCAGCAGCTCCCTTGTTGGCACAGATACGCAGTATTTT. It codes for CASSSLVGTDTQYF.

V and J are TRBV24-1 and TRBJ2-7; tentatively, D is TRBD1 (5 bases). V gave up 4 bases and J gave up 0 bases, with 15 bases separating them. CDR3 length equals 16 residues. CDR1 KGHDR and CDR2 SFDVKD come from the germline V gene. This CDR3 reads CATSDRDRTNSYEQYF. The CDR3 coding sequence is TGTGCCACCAGTGACCGTGACAGAACCAACTCCTACGAGCAGTACTTC.

V is TRBV7-3 and J is TRBJ2-2; D is ambiguous. There are 14 residues in the CDR3. Germline CDR1 SGHTA, CDR2 FQGTGA. V lost 5 bases and J lost 1, with 8 bases in between. CDR3 DNA sequence: TGTGCCAGCAGCCAACAGTTGAACACCGGGGAGCTGTTTTTT. Translating gives CASSQQLNTGELFF.

This clone occurred once. The rearrangement links TRBV5-3 to TRBJ2-6; D is perhaps TRBD1 (7 bases). TRBV5-3 is an open reading frame whose function is uncertain. V was shortened by 3 bases and J by 0 bases, with 19 bases between the two germline ends. The CDR3 is 19 residues long. The CDR3 nucleotides read TGTGCCAGAAGCTCAACTTCGGAGGGGGCTCTCTCTGGGGCCAACGTCCTGACTTTC. Protein: CARSSTSEGALSGANVLTF.

This clone was seen a few times. The rearrangement uses TRBV2 and TRBJ2-3; 8 bases line up with TRBD2. Germline CDR1 reads SNHLY; CDR2 reads FYNNEI. V shed 1 base and J 4 bases; nucleotides not matched to a gene: 7. The CDR3 consists of 16 residues. CDR3 protein: CASSEGTSGRSDTQYF. CDR3 coding DNA: TGTGCCAGCAGTGAAGGTACAAGCGGGAGATCAGATACGCAGTATTTT.

This chain connects TRBV2 to TRBJ2-1, with D tentatively TRBD1 (5 bases). This CDR3 has 13 residues. The V end was cut by 6 bases, the J end by 3 bases, with 9 bases between. Germline CDR1 SNHLY, CDR2 FYNNEI. CDR3 bases: TGTGCCAGCAGACCCAGGGTCTACAATGAGCAGTTCTTC. This sequence encodes CASRPRVYNEQFF.

The chain recombines TRBV19 with TRBJ2-6; a weak D match, TRBD2 (6 bases). The CDR3 has 15 residues. CDR1 LNHDA and CDR2 SQIVND come from the germline V gene (reference sequence). Trimming removed 8 bases at V and 2 bases at J, with 13 bases between. In DNA form, the CDR3 reads TGTGCCAGTTTCCAAGGGAGGCCTGGGGCCAACGTCCTGACTTTC. This codes for CASFQGRPGANVLTF.

The V call is TRBV11-2, the J call TRBJ1-2; 9 bases agree with TRBD1. The CDR3 spans 16 residues. V lost 6 bases, J lost 4 bases, and 12 bases stayed unmatched. CDR1 and CDR2 from the germline V gene are SGHAT and FQNNGV. CDR3 coding DNA: TGTGCCAGCAGTCGGATCGACGGGACAGGGCCCTATGGCTACACCTTC. Protein product: CASSRIDGTGPYGYTF.

The chain recombines TRBV7-6 with TRBJ1-2, with 9 bases matching TRBD1. V gave up 1 base and J gave up 0 bases; unmatched junction bases: 3. Per the germline V gene, CDR1 is SGHVS and CDR2 is FNYEAQ. This CDR3 spans 16 amino acids. The CDR3 spells CASSLGRQGANYGYTF. The CDR3 nucleotides are TGTGCCAGCAGCTTAGGAAGACAGGGGGCTAACTATGGCTACACCTTC.

The chain recombines TRBV18 with TRBJ2-1, with 14 bases aligning to TRBD2. The CDR3 has 16 residues. The germline gives CDR1 KGHSH, CDR2 LQKENI. Trimming cost V 3 bases and J 9 bases; bases outside gene matches: 7. Written as DNA, the CDR3 is TGTGCCAGCTCACCCCCGGGACTAGCGGGGGTGGGTGAGCAGTTCTTC. This encodes CASSPPGLAGVGEQFF.

The rearrangement joins TRBV6-5 to TRBJ2-7; the D gene is possibly TRBD2 (5 bases). The germline gives CDR1 MNHEY, CDR2 SVGAGI. The CDR3 is 13 amino acids. The V end was cut by 6 bases, the J end by 4 bases, with 13 bases between. DNA for the CDR3: TGTGCCAGCAGAGATAAAAGCGGATACGAGCAGTACTTC. The encoded protein is CASRDKSGYEQYF.